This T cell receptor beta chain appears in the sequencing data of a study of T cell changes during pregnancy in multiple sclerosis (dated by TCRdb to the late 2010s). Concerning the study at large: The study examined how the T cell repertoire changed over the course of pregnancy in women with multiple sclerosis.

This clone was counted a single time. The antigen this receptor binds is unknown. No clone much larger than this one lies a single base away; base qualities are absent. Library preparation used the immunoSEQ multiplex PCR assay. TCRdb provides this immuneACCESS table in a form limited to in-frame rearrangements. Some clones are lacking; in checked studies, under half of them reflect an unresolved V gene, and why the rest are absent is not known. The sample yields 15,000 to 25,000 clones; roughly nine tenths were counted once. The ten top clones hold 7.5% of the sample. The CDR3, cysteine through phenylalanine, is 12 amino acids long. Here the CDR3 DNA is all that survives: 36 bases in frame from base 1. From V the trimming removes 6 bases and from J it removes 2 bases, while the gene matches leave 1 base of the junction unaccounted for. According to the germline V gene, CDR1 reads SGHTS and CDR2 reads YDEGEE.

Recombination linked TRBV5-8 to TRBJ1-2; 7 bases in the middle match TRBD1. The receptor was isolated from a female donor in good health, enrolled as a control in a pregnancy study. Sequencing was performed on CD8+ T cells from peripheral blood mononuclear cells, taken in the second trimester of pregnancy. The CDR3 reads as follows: CASTGGNYGYTF. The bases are TGTGCCAGCACAGGGGGAAACTATGGCTACACCTTC.